This T cell receptor (beta chain) was recorded in a study of CD8 T cells in Susac syndrome. Trimming took 2 bases from V and 7 from J, leaving 14 bases between them. Germline lookup yields CDR1 SGHTA and CDR2 FQGNSA. CDR3 length equals 14 residues. When the RNA was reverse transcribed, random hexamers were used with an input of 0.5 to 1 ug. Amplification of TCR beta CDR3 spanned 54 Vbeta and 13 Jbeta via immunoSEQ multiplex PCR. One entry per CDR3 protein, called by TCRdb with MiXCR from the immunoSEQ multiplex PCR reads. The table shows about 150,000 distinct CDR3 sequences, with 80% to 95% occurring only once.

The sequencing input was CD4+ T cells from PBMCs. The receptor was isolated from a human donor with multiple sclerosis. The gene calls are TRBV7-2 and TRBJ1-1; D might be TRBD1 (5 bases). The DNA for the CDR3 is TGTGCCAGCAGCTTAACGTACGGGCAGGGTGAAGCTTTCTTT. Translation gives CASSLTYGQGEAFF.